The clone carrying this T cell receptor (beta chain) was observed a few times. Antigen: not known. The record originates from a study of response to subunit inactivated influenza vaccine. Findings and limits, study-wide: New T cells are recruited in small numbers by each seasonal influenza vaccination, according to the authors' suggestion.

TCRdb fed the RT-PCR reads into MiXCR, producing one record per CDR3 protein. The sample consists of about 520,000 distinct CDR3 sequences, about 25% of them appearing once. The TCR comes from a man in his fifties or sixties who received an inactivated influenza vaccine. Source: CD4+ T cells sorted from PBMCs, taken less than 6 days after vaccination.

This CDR3 reads CASTPQGQYNSPLHF. In nucleotides, the CDR3 is TGTGCCAGCACCCCCCAGGGGCAGTATAATTCACCCCTCCACTTT. The chain employs TRBV12-3 or TRBV12-4 and TRBJ1-6; D perhaps matches TRBD1 (6 bases). V shed 7 bases and J shed 4 bases, with 14 bases lying between them. The CDR3 is 15 residues long.